Presented here are 26 T cell receptor beta chains from one specimen sequenced in a study of T cells after yellow fever vaccination. TCRdb redid the calling of the 5' RACE reads with MiXCR, one entry per CDR3 protein. Among under 200,000 distinct CDR3 sequences listed, roughly 9.6% were seen once. Sequencing was performed on CD8+ T cells sorted from PBMCs, taken 15 days after the yellow fever booster vaccination. These receptors were taken from a man between 18 and 29 years old who received the YFV17D yellow fever vaccine.

The genes are TRBV24-1 and TRBJ2-1, with 8 bases matching TRBD2. CDR1 is KGHDR, CDR2 SFDVKD, per germline. This CDR3 spans 15 amino acids. V gave up 5 bases and J gave up 2 bases; unmatched junction bases: 4. The CDR3 spells CATSASGGAYNEQFF. The CDR3 bases are TGTGCCACCAGTGCCTCCGGGGGGGCCTACAATGAGCAGTTCTTC.

This clonotype was seen only a few times. The J gene is TRBJ2-3, the V gene TRBV9; 7 positions agree with TRBD2. The V segment lost 0 bases and the J segment 4 bases; nucleotides outside the gene matches: 8. CDR1 is SGDLS, CDR2 YYNGEE, per germline. CDR3 size: 16 residues. The CDR3 protein is CASSVEGKGGADTQYF. The CDR3 nucleotides read TGTGCCAGCAGCGTAGAGGGCAAGGGAGGGGCAGATACGCAGTATTTT.

As to this clonotype: The junction departs from the called germline gene at one end, perhaps through a read error. CDR3 loop: CASSLVGDEWETQYF. The CDR3 bases are TGTGCTAGCAGCTTAGTGGGGGACGAGTGGGAGACCCAGTACTTC. The chain couples TRBV7-7 to TRBJ2-5, with D possibly called TRBD1 or TRBD2 (5 bases each). Germline V gene sequence: CDR1 SSHAT, CDR2 FNYEAQ (reference sequence). CDR3 length equals 15 residues. Full variable domain (remainder filled in from reference TRBV7-7 and TRBJ2-5): GAGVSQSPRYKVTKRGQDVTLRCDPISSHATLYWYQQALGQGPEFLTYFNYEAQPDKSGLPSDRFSAERPEGSISTLTIQRTEQRDSAMYRCASSLVGDEWETQYFGPGTRLLVL.

The chain uses TRBV4-1 and TRBJ2-5; D may be TRBD1 (6 bases). Looked up from germline, CDR1 is MGHRA and CDR2 is YSYEKL. CDR3 length: 17 amino acids. V shed 0 bases and J shed 1 base, with 15 bases lying between them. CDR3 in amino acids: CASSQDEATGTQETQYF. CDR3 nucleotides: TGCGCCAGCAGCCAAGATGAGGCAACAGGGACCCAAGAGACCCAGTACTTC.

This clonotype has more than one count but fewer than ten. V and J are TRBV4-2 and TRBJ1-2; weak D call: TRBD1 (6 bases). V gave up 0 bases and J gave up 6 bases, with 11 bases separating them. CDR3 length equals 14 residues. The germline gives CDR1 LGHNA, CDR2 YNFKEQ. CDR3 region: CASSQESTGHGYTF. The CDR3 DNA reads as TGTGCCAGCAGCCAAGAGTCGACAGGCCATGGCTACACCTTC.

This clonotype was seen more than once but under ten times. The V call is TRBV7-2, the J call TRBJ2-5, with 11 bases lining up with TRBD2. With 5 bases clipped from V and 8 bases from J, the junction kept 10 bases outside the gene matches. Per the germline V gene, CDR1 is SGHTA and CDR2 is FQGNSA. The CDR3 is 15 amino acids. CDR3 loop: CASSPTLAGATTQYF. As DNA, the CDR3 is TGTGCCAGCAGCCCGACACTAGCGGGGGCCACTACCCAGTACTTC. Full variable domain (outside the CDR3, taken from reference TRBV7-2 and TRBJ2-5): GAGVSQSPSNKVTEKGKDVELRCDPISGHTALYWYRQSLGQGLEFLIYFQGNSAPDKSGLPSDRFSAERTGGSVSTLTIQRTQQEDSAVYLCASSPTLAGATTQYFGPGTRLLVL.

The sample holds a few counts of this clonotype. The chain joins TRBV6-5 to TRBJ1-1; 7 bases agree with TRBD1. From germline, CDR1 is MNHEY and CDR2 SVGAGI. V shed 0 bases and J 10 bases; nucleotides not matched to a gene: 8. CDR3 size: 14 residues. The CDR3 region is CASSYSTQGVGAFF. The CDR3 bases are TGTGCCAGCAGTTACTCGACTCAGGGGGTGGGAGCTTTCTTT.

The gene calls are TRBV6-6 and TRBJ1-2; D is undetermined. Germline CDR1 is MNHNY and CDR2 is SVGAGI (reference sequence). The germline V and J ends were trimmed by 0 bases and 1 base, with 6 bases remaining between them. CDR3 size: 14 residues. Here the CDR3 DNA reads TGTGCCAGCAGTTACTCGTTTAGTAACTATGGCTACACCTTC. It is translated as CASSYSFSNYGYTF.

This clonotype was detected a few times. The CDR3 region has the DNA TGCGCCAGCAGCCAAGGCGCTATTGCAGCCGTATTGGGTGGCTACACCTTC. Residues: CASSQGAIAAVLGGYTF. V and J are TRBV4-1 and TRBJ1-2; no definite D call. V was shortened by 1 base and J by 7 bases, with 22 bases between the two germline ends. Germline values: CDR1 MGHRA, CDR2 YSYEKL. The CDR3 sequence is 17 residues long.

This clonotype was picked up a small number of times. CDR3 sequence (DNA): TGTGCCACCAGTGAATTTCTAGCGGGGGGCTACAATGAGCAGTTCTTC. Translating it yields CATSEFLAGGYNEQFF. V usage is TRBV24-1 and J usage is TRBJ2-1; 11 bases are shared with TRBD2. Germline loops: CDR1 KGHDR, CDR2 SFDVKD. V was pared by 4 bases and J by 3 bases, with 4 bases of the junction left unmatched. This CDR3 contains 16 residues.

The rearrangement joins TRBV2 to TRBJ1-5, with 7 bases lining up with TRBD1. Germline V gives CDR1 SNHLY, CDR2 FYNNEI. V was clipped by 2 bases and J by 7 bases; unmatched bases: 8. The CDR3 is 15 amino acids. CDR3 bases: TGTGCCAGCAGTGAACCACAGGGGTTGGGGCAGCCCCAGCATTTT. Its translation: CASSEPQGLGQPQHF.

V and J are TRBV7-2 and TRBJ2-3; tentative D call: TRBD2 (6 bases). Germline values: CDR1 SGHTA, CDR2 FQGNSA. This CDR3 spans 14 amino acids. V was cut by 5 bases and J by 3 bases, with 12 bases left in between. Written as DNA, the CDR3 is TGTGCCAGCAGCCCAGTTGGGACTACAGATACGCAGTATTTT. Its translation is CASSPVGTTDTQYF.

Only a few counts were recorded for this clonotype. This rearrangement joins TRBV12-3 or TRBV12-4 to TRBJ1-4; D may be TRBD1 (5 bases). The V end lost 5 bases, the J end lost 16 bases, and 20 bases lay between the germline ends. This CDR3 has 13 residues. The CDR3 nucleotides read TGTGCCAGCAGTCTGGCCCCTCAGGGCCCTCGGTTTTTT. This codes for CASSLAPQGPRFF.

The CDR3 bases are TGTGCCACCATCTTAACCGGGAGCCACTACGAGCAGTACTTC. Its translation: CATILTGSHYEQYF. The chain uses TRBV15 and TRBJ2-7; perhaps TRBD2 as D (6 bases). The CDR3 length is 14 residues. The germline gives CDR1 LNHNV, CDR2 YYDKDF (reference sequence). V lost 7 bases and J 3 bases, leaving 16 bases between the germline ends.

There are a few counts of this clonotype. The chain employs TRBV7-9 and TRBJ2-7; D unclear. Germline loops: CDR1 SEHNR, CDR2 FQNEAQ (reference sequence). The CDR3 spans 12 residues. Trimming shortened V by 5 bases and J by 3 bases, and 8 bases separated the two germline ends. Here the CDR3 DNA reads TGTGCCAGCAGCCCCGATCTCTACGAGCAGTACTTC. This gives the protein CASSPDLYEQYF.

The rearrangement uses TRBV20-1 and TRBJ1-1; D gene unclear. The CDR3 sequence is 16 residues long. Deletions cut 0 bases from V and 0 bases from J, with 14 bases between. Germline V gives CDR1 DFQATT, CDR2 SNEGSKA (reference sequence). In DNA form, the CDR3 reads TGCAGTGCTAGAGAGGCCCCCGGGAGTATGAACACTGAAGCTTTCTTT. Encoded protein: CSAREAPGSMNTEAFF.

The chain carries TRBV27 and TRBJ1-2, with TRBD1 identical over 8 bases. J gave up 4 bases and V 7 bases, and 5 bases lay outside the gene matches. This CDR3 comprises 13 residues. CDR1 MNHEY and CDR2 SMNVEV come from the germline V gene (reference sequence). The CDR3 DNA sequence: TGTGCCAGCACCGGGACAGGACTCTATGGCTACACCTTC. Encoded protein: CASTGTGLYGYTF.

This clonotype was observed many times. Written as DNA, the CDR3 is TGTGCCAGCAGTGACTCAAGGGACTCCTACAATGAGCAGTTCTTC. This translates into CASSDSRDSYNEQFF. The chain carries TRBV6-4 and TRBJ2-1; D gene unclear. Trimming shortened V by 0 bases and J by 0 bases, and 6 bases separated the two germline ends. The CDR3 extends over 15 amino acids. The germline gives CDR1 MRHNA, CDR2 SNTAGT.

The chain couples TRBV2 to TRBJ1-4; 11 positions agree with TRBD1. Trimming took 4 bases from V and 8 from J; bases not matched to a gene: 6. Germline V gene sequence: CDR1 SNHLY, CDR2 FYNNEI. CDR3 length equals 15 residues. The CDR3 DNA follows: TGTGCCAGCAGTGTTCTGGGACAGGGGGGGGAAAAACTGTTTTTT. This encodes CASSVLGQGGEKLFF.

This clonotype has a handful of counts. V gene TRBV11-2 combines with J gene TRBJ2-1; 9 positions agree with TRBD2. V lost 3 bases, J lost 8 bases, and 11 bases stayed unmatched. The CDR3 has 16 residues. Per germline, CDR1 SGHAT and CDR2 FQNNGV. The CDR3 region is CASSLGDPGLAHEQFF. As DNA, the CDR3 is TGTGCCAGCAGCTTGGGGGACCCGGGACTAGCCCATGAGCAGTTCTTC.

This clonotype was counted a few times. CDR3 sequence (DNA): TGCAGTGCTAGCGGACACATAAGAGATGGCTACACCTTC. It encodes CSASGHIRDGYTF. This chain uses TRBV20-1 with TRBJ1-2; a possible D gene is TRBD1 (5 bases). Germline assignment: CDR1 DFQATT and CDR2 SNEGSKA (reference sequence). V shed 3 bases and J shed 6 bases, with 14 bases lying between them. There are 13 residues in the CDR3.

This clonotype was seen ten or more times. The rearrangement joins TRBV4-1 to TRBJ2-6; perhaps D is TRBD1 or TRBD2 (5 bases each). CDR1 is MGHRA, CDR2 YSYEKL, per germline. V lost 11 bases to trimming and J lost 0 bases, with 17 bases between them. This CDR3 has 16 residues. The chain's CDR3 is CASGLGRYSGANVLTF. Written as DNA, the CDR3 is TGCGCCTCCGGGTTGGGACGATACTCTGGGGCCAACGTCCTGACTTTC.

The sample holds many counts of this clonotype. The chain has TRBV4-3 and TRBJ2-7; 11 bases line up with TRBD2. The germline V gene has CDR1 LGHNA and CDR2 YSLEER. This CDR3 comprises 16 residues. V lost 0 bases to trimming and J lost 0 bases; unmatched junction nucleotides: 1. This chain's CDR3 is CASSQDLAGGSYEQYF. CDR3 in DNA: TGCGCCAGCAGCCAAGATCTAGCGGGGGGCTCCTACGAGCAGTACTTC.

This sequence joins TRBV5-1 and TRBJ2-3; TRBD1 agrees at 7 bases. V dropped 7 bases and J dropped 3; count of bases not matched to a gene: 11. CDR1 is SGHRS, CDR2 YFSETQ, per germline. The CDR3 loop spans 15 amino acids. CDR3 sequence: CASQARGQATDTQYF. CDR3 DNA sequence: TGCGCCAGCCAAGCTAGGGGGCAGGCGACAGATACGCAGTATTTT.

This clonotype was seen only a few times. The chain uses TRBV29-1 and TRBJ1-1; 9 bases match TRBD1. V gave up 5 bases and J gave up 2 bases; unmatched junction bases: 6. CDR3 length: 14 amino acids. CDR1 is SQVTM, CDR2 ANQGSEA, per germline. CDR3: CSVRQTGGNTEAFF. In DNA, the CDR3 is TGCAGCGTTCGTCAAACAGGGGGCAACACTGAAGCTTTCTTT.

The gene calls are TRBV4-1 and TRBJ1-5; 7 positions match TRBD1. Germline CDR1 and CDR2: MGHRA and YSYEKL. The CDR3 covers 17 residues. Trimming took 4 bases from V and 4 from J; bases not matched to a gene: 13. The DNA for the CDR3 is TGCGCCAGCAGCCCCACCAGGGACAGCCAGGAAAATCAGCCCCAGCATTTT. It yields the protein CASSPTRDSQENQPQHF.